Each of the 26 T cell receptor beta chains below was sequenced from the same sample in a study. MiXCR, run by TCRdb on the RT-PCR reads, gives a single entry per CDR3 protein. Of 650,000 to 800,000 distinct CDR3 sequences in the sample, 14% were seen once. Material: memory CD4+ T cells from blood. These receptors all come from a female donor in good health, serving as a healthy control.

This clonotype was detected only once. The junction does not match germline at one end; this may be a read error. The V and J genes are TRBV7-2 and TRBJ2-3, with TRBD1 as a possible D gene (5 bases). Per germline, CDR1 SGHTA and CDR2 FQGNSA. This CDR3 is 15 amino acids long. The CDR3 nucleotides read TGTGCCAGCAGCTTAGCGGCAGGGTACACAGATGCGCAGTATTTT. As protein: CASSLAAGYTDAQYF.

This clonotype was counted a few times. The rearrangement uses TRBV4-1 and TRBJ2-1, with 7 positions matching TRBD2. The CDR3 runs to 16 residues. The V gene end was trimmed by 4 bases and the J gene end by 5 bases; junction bases not matched to a gene: 11. Germline CDR1 and CDR2: MGHRA and YSYEKL. The CDR3: CASSPSPGGTNNEQFF. DNA for the CDR3: TGCGCCAGCAGCCCCTCACCGGGGGGAACAAACAATGAGCAGTTCTTC.

This sequence joins TRBV5-1 and TRBJ2-1; D uncertain. The V end was cut by 2 bases, the J end by 4 bases, with 10 bases between. CDR1 SGHRS and CDR2 YFSETQ come from the germline V gene. This CDR3 region has 14 residues. The CDR3 nucleotides read TGCGCCAGCAGCTTTCACCGATCTTACAATGAGCAGTTCTTC. This codes for CASSFHRSYNEQFF. Filled out from reference TRBV5-1 and TRBJ2-1, the complete variable domain reads KAGVTQTPRYLIKTRGQQVTLSCSPISGHRSVSWYQQTPGQGLQFLFEYFSETQRNKGNFPGRFSGRQFSNSRSEMNVSTLELGDSALYLCASSFHRSYNEQFFGPGTRLTVL.

The sample holds a few counts of this clonotype. The rearrangement links TRBV20-1 to TRBJ2-6; 7 nucleotides match TRBD1. This CDR3 is 15 amino acids long. With V trimmed by 1 base and J by 1 base, 1 base remained unmatched. The V gene's germline CDR1 is DFQATT and CDR2 SNEGSKA (reference sequence). The DNA of the CDR3 is TGCAGTGCTAGAGCACAGGGGTCTGGGGCCAACGTCCTGACTTTC. This codes for CSARAQGSGANVLTF.

The sample holds many counts of this clonotype. The chain carries TRBV7-2 and TRBJ2-3; D gene unclear. CDR3 length: 16 amino acids. The V and J ends lost 6 bases and 1 base respectively, with 17 bases between them. Germline assignment: CDR1 SGHTA and CDR2 FQGNSA. The CDR3 DNA sequence: TGTGCCAGCAGGCGCGACTCCTCTAAGGGCACAGATACGCAGTATTTT. Residues: CASRRDSSKGTDTQYF.

The chain carries TRBV7-2 and TRBJ2-3; D is unclear. The CDR3 spans 16 residues. V was cut by 1 base and J by 7 bases, with 18 bases left in between. CDR1 and CDR2 (germline): SGHTA, FQGNSA. CDR3 sequence: CASSLGQAMASHTQYF. CDR3 nucleotides: TGTGCCAGCAGCTTAGGTCAGGCAATGGCCTCACATACGCAGTATTTT. The full variable domain, in which reference TRBV7-2 and TRBJ2-3 provide the parts outside the CDR3, is GAGVSQSPSNKVTEKGKDVELRCDPISGHTALYWYRQSLGQGLEFLIYFQGNSAPDKSGLPSDRFSAERTGGSVSTLTIQRTQQEDSAVYLCASSLGQAMASHTQYFGPGTRLTVL.

This clonotype showed up many times. The J gene is TRBJ2-2, the V gene TRBV20-1; 7 bases align to TRBD1. The germline gives CDR1 DFQATT, CDR2 SNEGSKA (reference sequence). Losses at the gene ends were 0 bases for V and 5 bases for J; bases not matched to a gene: 6. This CDR3 comprises 15 residues. The chain's CDR3 is CSARDAGGYTGELFF. The CDR3 coding sequence is TGCAGTGCTAGAGATGCAGGGGGATATACCGGGGAGCTGTTTTTT.

The chain joins TRBV27 to TRBJ2-5; no definite D call. The CDR3 is made up of 13 amino acids. CDR1 and CDR2 (germline): MNHEY, SMNVEV (reference sequence). V was pared by 3 bases and J by 4 bases, with 9 bases between. The CDR3 sequence: CASSFFPPETQYF. CDR3 DNA sequence: TGTGCCAGCAGTTTTTTTCCGCCAGAGACCCAGTACTTC.

As for this clonotype: A junction end diverges from the germline sequence, so it may reflect a read error. The rearrangement joins TRBV27 to TRBJ2-3, with TRBD2 identical over 13 bases. Germline loops: CDR1 MNHEY, CDR2 SMNVEV (reference sequence). CDR3 length: 18 amino acids. The CDR3 loop reads CVSSPRLAGGVVTDTQYF. CDR3 in DNA: TGTGTCAGCAGCCCTAGACTAGCGGGAGGCGTGGTCACAGATACGCAGTATTTT.

The V gene is TRBV6-2 or TRBV6-3, the J gene TRBJ2-7, with D perhaps given as TRBD1 or TRBD2 (5 bases each). The CDR3 sequence is 13 residues long. Per germline, CDR1 MNHEY and CDR2 SVGEGT. The CDR3 protein is CVSRDRQLSEQYF. The CDR3 bases are TGTGTTAGCAGGGACCGACAGCTCTCCGAGCAGTACTTC.

The gene calls are TRBV7-9 and TRBJ1-1; D is unresolved. Germline lookup yields CDR1 SEHNR and CDR2 FQNEAQ (reference sequence). V was cut by 1 base and J by 0 bases, with 12 bases left in between. The CDR3 consists of 16 residues. CDR3 coding DNA: TGTGCCAGCAGCTTAGTCCCCCATGAACTGAACACTGAAGCTTTCTTT. Translation gives CASSLVPHELNTEAFF. Combining the CDR3 with reference TRBV7-9 and TRBJ1-1 gives the whole variable domain DTGVSQNPRHKITKRGQNVTFRCDPISEHNRLYWYRQTLGQGPEFLTYFQNEAQLEKSRLLSDRFSAERPKGSFSTLEIQRTEQGDSAMYLCASSLVPHELNTEAFFGQGTRLTVV.

This clonotype was observed a few times. The V call is TRBV11-2, the J call TRBJ2-1, with 9 bases lining up with TRBD2. Germline V gives CDR1 SGHAT, CDR2 FQNNGV. V was pared by 1 base and J by 9 bases, with 13 bases of the junction left unmatched. The CDR3 consists of 17 residues. CDR3: CASSLGIVREGRGEQFF. In DNA form, the CDR3 reads TGTGCCAGCAGCTTAGGAATAGTGCGGGAGGGCCGCGGTGAGCAGTTCTTC.

This clonotype was seen many times. The chain is built from TRBV20-1 and TRBJ2-6; D gene uncertain. The CDR3 length is 19 residues. Trimming cost V 3 bases and J 0 bases, with 21 bases left between them. Germline V CDR1 and CDR2: DFQATT, SNEGSKA (reference sequence). CDR3: CSASQPTTFSLSGANVLTF. DNA for the CDR3: TGCAGTGCTAGTCAGCCCACGACTTTCTCTCTCTCTGGGGCCAACGTCCTGACTTTC.

The rearrangement uses TRBV20-1 and TRBJ2-1, with D perhaps matching TRBD2 (5 bases). V was pared by 6 bases and J by 6 bases, with 12 bases between. Germline V CDR1 and CDR2: DFQATT, SNEGSKA (reference sequence). This CDR3 has 12 amino acids. The CDR3 region has the DNA TGCAGTGCGGACCTAGGACTCAATGAGCAGTTCTTC. It is translated as CSADLGLNEQFF.

This chain uses TRBV28 with TRBJ2-2; either TRBD1 or TRBD2 may supply D (6 bases each). Germline V lookup: CDR1 MDHEN, CDR2 SYDVKM. The CDR3 is made up of 21 amino acids. The ends were cut back, 5 bases at V and 1 base at J, with 29 bases in the middle. CDR3 bases: TGTGCCAGCAGTCTAGGAGGGACCAGGATGGGGGCAGGTTGGAACACCGGGGAGCTGTTTTTT. It encodes CASSLGGTRMGAGWNTGELFF. The full variable domain, completed using reference TRBV28 and TRBJ2-2, is DVKVTQSSRYLVKRTGEKVFLECVQDMDHENMFWYRQDPGLGLRLIYFSYDVKMKEKGDIPEGYSVSREKKERFSLILESASTNQTSMYLCASSLGGTRMGAGWNTGELFFGEGSRLTVL.

This clonotype was observed a few times. The chain couples TRBV7-9 to TRBJ1-6; D ambiguous. The CDR3 spans 13 residues. With 4 bases removed from V and 9 bases from J, the gap between germline ends came to 10 bases. Germline-derived CDR1 and CDR2 are SEHNR and FQNEAQ (reference sequence). CDR3 amino acids: CASSSTRTSPLHF. DNA for the CDR3: TGTGCCAGCAGCTCGACCAGGACTTCACCCCTCCACTTT.

The sample holds a few counts of this clonotype. The V gene is TRBV7-2, the J gene TRBJ2-7; D unclear. The CDR3 has 15 amino acids. V lost 5 bases, J lost 0 bases, and 14 bases lay in between. Germline V gene data show CDR1 as SGHTA and CDR2 as FQGNSA. CDR3 bases: TGTGCCAGCAGCCCGCGTAGGGCTCACTCCTACGAGCAGTACTTC. Translation: CASSPRRAHSYEQYF. The full variable domain, completed using reference TRBV7-2 and TRBJ2-7, is GAGVSQSPSNKVTEKGKDVELRCDPISGHTALYWYRQSLGQGLEFLIYFQGNSAPDKSGLPSDRFSAERTGGSVSTLTIQRTQQEDSAVYLCASSPRRAHSYEQYFGPGTRLTVT.

The chain is built from TRBV6-2 or TRBV6-3 and TRBJ2-1; TRBD1 agrees at 11 bases. The V gene's germline CDR1 is MNHEY and CDR2 SVGEGT. The ends lost 8 bases at V and 7 bases at J; junction bases unmatched: 7. This CDR3 is built from 14 residues. CDR3 residues: CASGDRGDNNEQFF. Written as DNA, the CDR3 is TGTGCCAGCGGGGACAGGGGGGATAATAATGAGCAGTTCTTC.

In this sample, this clonotype turned up many times. The rearrangement links TRBV6-5 to TRBJ2-4, with D possibly being TRBD1 or TRBD2 (5 bases each). The CDR3 consists of 14 residues. Germline lookup yields CDR1 MNHEY and CDR2 SVGAGI. Trimming removed 7 bases from V and 6 bases from J, with 16 bases in between. CDR3 sequence reads: CASKGRQGINIQYF. The CDR3 nucleotides read TGTGCCAGCAAGGGGAGACAAGGGATAAACATTCAGTACTTC.

The chain recombines TRBV2 with TRBJ2-1, with D tentatively TRBD1 (5 bases). Trimming left V 4 bases short and J 3 bases short, with 13 bases between. CDR1 is SNHLY and CDR2 is FYNNEI in the germline V gene. This CDR3 has 15 amino acids. The CDR3 sequence: CASSVGAGFYNEQFF. The CDR3, as DNA: TGTGCCAGCAGTGTTGGGGCAGGGTTCTACAATGAGCAGTTCTTC.

The V call is TRBV20-1, the J call TRBJ2-1; D gene uncertain. The CDR3 loop spans 13 amino acids. V was cut by 2 bases and J by 0 bases, with 5 bases left in between. Germline V gene data show CDR1 as DFQATT and CDR2 as SNEGSKA (reference sequence). The CDR3 loop reads CSARWSSYNEQFF. CDR3 in DNA: TGCAGTGCTAGATGGAGCTCCTACAATGAGCAGTTCTTC.

In its sample, this clonotype was seen once. This chain links TRBV12-3 or TRBV12-4 with TRBJ2-7, with 8 bases fitting TRBD1. Trimming took 3 bases from V and 5 from J; bases not matched to a gene: 9. CDR3 length: 15 residues. The CDR3, as DNA: TGTGCCAGCAGTTTCCTAACAGGGGGGATTCACGAGCAGTACTTC. It codes for CASSFLTGGIHEQYF.

This rearrangement joins TRBV20-1 to TRBJ2-5; TRBD1 is a possible D gene (6 bases). The CDR3 is made up of 14 amino acids. The V end was cut by 3 bases, the J end by 1 base, with 12 bases between. Germline CDR1 is DFQATT and CDR2 is SNEGSKA (reference sequence). CDR3 sequence (DNA): TGCAGTGCTAGTGCCGGACAGAGCCAAGAGACCCAGTACTTC. This encodes CSASAGQSQETQYF.

Ten or more counts support this clonotype. This chain uses TRBV20-1 with TRBJ2-1, with 15 bases identical to TRBD2. The CDR3 contains 16 residues. The ends lost 3 bases at V and 8 bases at J; junction bases unmatched: 8. Germline loops: CDR1 DFQATT, CDR2 SNEGSKA (reference sequence). The CDR3 DNA follows: TGCAGTGCTAGTGGGACTAGCGGGAGGAGGGACGATGAGCAGTTCTTC. Its translation is CSASGTSGRRDDEQFF.

This clonotype was observed once. The rearrangement joins TRBV27 to TRBJ2-7, with 9 bases lining up with TRBD1. The V segment lost 7 bases and the J segment 3 bases; nucleotides outside the gene matches: 7. CDR3 size: 14 residues. Per the germline V gene, CDR1 is MNHEY and CDR2 is SMNVEV (reference sequence). CDR3 sequence reads: CASKGTGTFYEQYF. The CDR3 nucleotides read TGTGCCAGCAAGGGGACAGGGACGTTCTACGAGCAGTACTTC.

This clonotype was seen repeatedly, ten times or more. The chain has TRBV29-1 and TRBJ1-2, with D hard to call. V lost 2 bases to trimming and J lost 4 bases, with 5 bases between them. Germline V CDR1 and CDR2: SQVTM, ANQGSEA. The CDR3 consists of 11 residues. The CDR3 spells CSVEKGYGYTF. The CDR3 nucleotides read TGCAGCGTTGAAAAGGGCTATGGCTACACCTTC.